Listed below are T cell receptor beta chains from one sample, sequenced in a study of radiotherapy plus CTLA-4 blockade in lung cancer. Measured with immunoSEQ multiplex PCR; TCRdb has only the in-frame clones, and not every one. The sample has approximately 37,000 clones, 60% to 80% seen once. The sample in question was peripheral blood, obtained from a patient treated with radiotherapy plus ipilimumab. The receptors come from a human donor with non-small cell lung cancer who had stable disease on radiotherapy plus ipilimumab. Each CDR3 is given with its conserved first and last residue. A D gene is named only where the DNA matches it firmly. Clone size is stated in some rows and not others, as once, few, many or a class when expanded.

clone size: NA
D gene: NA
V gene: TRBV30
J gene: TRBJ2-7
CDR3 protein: CAWTMGGPQRHEQYF
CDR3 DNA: TGTGCCTGGACCATGGGAGGTCCTCAGAGACACGAGCAGTACTTC

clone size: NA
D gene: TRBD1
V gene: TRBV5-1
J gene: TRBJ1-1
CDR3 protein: CASSLSSGGNTEAFF
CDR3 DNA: TGCGCCAGCAGCTTGAGTTCAGGGGGCAACACTGAAGCTTTCTTT

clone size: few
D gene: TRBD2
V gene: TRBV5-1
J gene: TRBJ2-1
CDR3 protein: CASSQFGGLAGTQGEQFF
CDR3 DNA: TGCGCCAGCAGCCAATTTGGGGGGCTAGCGGGGACACAAGGTGAGCAGTTCTTC

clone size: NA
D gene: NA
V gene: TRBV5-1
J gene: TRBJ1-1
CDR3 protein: CASSLMGSSGTEAFF
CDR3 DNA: TGCGCCAGCAGCTTGATGGGGAGTTCGGGCACTGAAGCTTTCTTT

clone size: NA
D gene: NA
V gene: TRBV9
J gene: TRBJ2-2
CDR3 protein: CASMTGSNTGELFF
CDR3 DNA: TGTGCCAGCATGACGGGGTCGAACACCGGGGAGCTGTTTTTT

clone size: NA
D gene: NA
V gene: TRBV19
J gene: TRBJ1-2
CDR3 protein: CASSTYFEYGYTF
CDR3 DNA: TGTGCCAGTAGTACCTACTTCGAATATGGCTACACCTTC

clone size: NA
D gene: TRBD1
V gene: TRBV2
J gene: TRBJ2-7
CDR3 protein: CASSYERDRSYEQYF
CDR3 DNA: TGTGCCAGCAGCTATGAGAGGGACAGGTCCTACGAGCAGTACTTC

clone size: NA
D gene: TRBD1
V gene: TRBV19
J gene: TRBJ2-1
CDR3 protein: CASSIDGRGRYNEQFF
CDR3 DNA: TGTGCCAGTAGTATAGATGGCAGGGGGCGTTACAATGAGCAGTTCTTC

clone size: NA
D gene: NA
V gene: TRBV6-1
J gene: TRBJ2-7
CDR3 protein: CASTRNGESSYEQYF
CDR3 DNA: TGTGCCAGCACCCGAAATGGAGAGAGCTCCTACGAGCAGTACTTC

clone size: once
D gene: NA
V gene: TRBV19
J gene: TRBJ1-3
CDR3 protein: CASAGSAGNTIYF
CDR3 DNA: TGTGCCAGCGCGGGGTCCGCTGGAAACACCATATATTTT

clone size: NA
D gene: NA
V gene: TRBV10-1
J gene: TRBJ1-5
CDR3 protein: CASSSQGNQPQHF
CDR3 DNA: TGCGCCAGCAGTTCACAGGGAAACCAGCCCCAGCATTTT

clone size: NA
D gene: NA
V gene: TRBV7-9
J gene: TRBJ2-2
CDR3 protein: CASSFHESNTGELFF
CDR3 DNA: TGTGCCAGCAGCTTCCATGAGTCGAACACCGGGGAGCTGTTTTTT

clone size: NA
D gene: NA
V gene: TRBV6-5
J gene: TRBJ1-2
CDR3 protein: CASSYRGEEGYTF
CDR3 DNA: TGTGCCAGCAGTTACCGAGGGGAGGAGGGCTACACCTTC

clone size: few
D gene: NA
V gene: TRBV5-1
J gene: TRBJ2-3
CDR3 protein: CASSRLLGDLVEGTQYF
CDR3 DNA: TGCGCCAGCAGCCGACTACTGGGGGACTTGGTTGAGGGTACGCAGTATTTT

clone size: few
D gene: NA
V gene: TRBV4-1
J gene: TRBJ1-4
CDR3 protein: CASSQGGTGESEKLFF
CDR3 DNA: TGCGCCAGCAGCCAAGGGGGGACGGGGGAAAGTGAAAAACTGTTTTTT

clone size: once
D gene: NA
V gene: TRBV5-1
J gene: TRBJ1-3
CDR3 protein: CASSLVGVGGNTIYF
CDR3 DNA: TGCGCCAGCAGCTTGGTAGGGGTCGGTGGAAACACCATATATTTT

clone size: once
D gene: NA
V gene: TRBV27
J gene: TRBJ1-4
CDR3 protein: CASGRGNEKLFF
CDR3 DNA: TGTGCCAGCGGCAGGGGTAATGAAAAACTGTTTTTT

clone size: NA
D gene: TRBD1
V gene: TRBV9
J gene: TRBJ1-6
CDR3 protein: CASSTDGTGVSSPLHF
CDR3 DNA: TGTGCCAGCAGCACAGACGGGACAGGGGTATCTTCACCCCTCCACTTT

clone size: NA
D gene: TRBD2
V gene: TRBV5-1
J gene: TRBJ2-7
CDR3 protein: CASSLTSGSYEQYF
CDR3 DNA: TGCGCCAGCAGCTTGACTAGCGGATCCTACGAGCAGTACTTC

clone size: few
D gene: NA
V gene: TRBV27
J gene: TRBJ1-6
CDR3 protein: CASSLQGNSPLHF
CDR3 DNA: TGTGCCAGCAGCTTACAGGGAAACTCACCCCTCCACTTT

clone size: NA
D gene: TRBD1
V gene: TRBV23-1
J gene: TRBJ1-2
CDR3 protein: CASSHGDRGQAGYTF
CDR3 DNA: TGCGCCAGCAGTCATGGGGACAGGGGGCAAGCGGGCTACACCTTC

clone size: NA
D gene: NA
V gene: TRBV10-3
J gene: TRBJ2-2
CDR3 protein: CAIGGTDTGELFF
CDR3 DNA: TGTGCCATCGGGGGGACGGACACCGGGGAGCTGTTTTTT

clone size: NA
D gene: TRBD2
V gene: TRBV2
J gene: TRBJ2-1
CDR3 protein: CASSVASGGARQFF
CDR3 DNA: TGTGCCAGCAGTGTGGCTAGCGGGGGTGCCCGGCAGTTCTTC

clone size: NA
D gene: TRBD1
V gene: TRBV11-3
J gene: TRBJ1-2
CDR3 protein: CASSSGTVYGYTF
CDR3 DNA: TGTGCCAGCAGCTCTGGGACAGTCTATGGCTACACCTTC

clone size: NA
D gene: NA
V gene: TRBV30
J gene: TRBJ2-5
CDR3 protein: CAWSPDTEETQYF
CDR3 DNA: TGTGCCTGGAGTCCTGACACCGAAGAGACCCAGTACTTC

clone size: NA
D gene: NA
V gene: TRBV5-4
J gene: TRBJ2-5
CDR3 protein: CASSWMTGNLQETQYF
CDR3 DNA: TGTGCCAGCAGCTGGATGACCGGGAACCTCCAAGAGACCCAGTACTTC

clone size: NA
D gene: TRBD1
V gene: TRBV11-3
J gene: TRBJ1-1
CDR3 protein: CASTHLAGTGNKKTEAFF
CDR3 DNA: TGTGCCAGCACCCATTTGGCCGGGACAGGGAATAAGAAAACTGAAGCTTTCTTT

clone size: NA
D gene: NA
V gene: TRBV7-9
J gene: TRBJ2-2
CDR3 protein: CASSPFGRANTGELFF
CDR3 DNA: TGTGCCAGCAGCCCCTTCGGCAGGGCAAACACCGGGGAGCTGTTTTTT

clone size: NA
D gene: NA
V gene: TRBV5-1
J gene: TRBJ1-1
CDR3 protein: CASSLRGGSMNTEAFF
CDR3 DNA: TGCGCCAGCAGCTTGCGGGGTGGGAGCATGAACACTGAAGCTTTCTTT

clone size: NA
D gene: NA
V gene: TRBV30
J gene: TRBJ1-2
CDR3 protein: CAWIGLGTTDSSGYTF
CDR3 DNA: TGTGCCTGGATCGGTCTGGGAACGACAGACTCTTCTGGCTACACCTTC

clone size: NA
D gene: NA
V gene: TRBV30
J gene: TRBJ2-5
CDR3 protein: CASTIGQSMYQETQYF
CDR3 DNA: TGTGCCTCCACGATCGGACAGTCCATGTACCAAGAGACCCAGTACTTC

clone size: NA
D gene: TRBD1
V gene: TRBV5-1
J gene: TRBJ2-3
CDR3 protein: CASSPGTGGPQDTQYF
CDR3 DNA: TGCGCCAGCAGCCCAGGGACAGGGGGCCCCCAGGATACGCAGTATTTT

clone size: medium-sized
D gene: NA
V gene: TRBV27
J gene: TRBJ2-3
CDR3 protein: CASSLFAHSTDTQYF
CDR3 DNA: TGTGCCAGCAGTTTATTCGCGCATAGCACAGATACGCAGTATTTT

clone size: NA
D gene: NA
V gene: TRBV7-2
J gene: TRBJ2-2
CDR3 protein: CASSPNSGELFF
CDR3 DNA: TGTGCCAGCAGTCCTAATTCCGGGGAGCTGTTTTTT

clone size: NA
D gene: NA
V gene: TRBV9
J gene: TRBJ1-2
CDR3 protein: CASSATGVSGYTF
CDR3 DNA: TGTGCCAGCAGCGCCACGGGAGTTTCGGGCTACACCTTC

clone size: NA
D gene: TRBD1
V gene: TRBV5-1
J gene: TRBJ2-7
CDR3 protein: CASSWALRDRGYEQYF
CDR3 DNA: TGCGCCAGCAGCTGGGCCCTCCGGGACAGGGGCTACGAGCAGTACTTC

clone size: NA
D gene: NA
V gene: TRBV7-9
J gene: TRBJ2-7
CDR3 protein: CASSLGTGLLGEQYF
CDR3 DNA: TGTGCCAGCAGCTTAGGGACGGGACTGCTCGGCGAGCAGTACTTC

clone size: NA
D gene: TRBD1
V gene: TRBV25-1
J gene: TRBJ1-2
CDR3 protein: CASSEYSNRGDGYTF
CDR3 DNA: TGTGCCAGCAGTGAATACAGTAACAGGGGAGATGGCTACACCTTC

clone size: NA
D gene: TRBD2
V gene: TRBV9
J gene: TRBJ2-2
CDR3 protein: CASSVAWGGSGTGELFF
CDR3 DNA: TGTGCCAGCAGCGTAGCCTGGGGGGGGTCGGGCACCGGGGAGCTGTTTTTT

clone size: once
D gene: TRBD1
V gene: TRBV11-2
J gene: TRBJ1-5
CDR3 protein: CASSSDRGNQPQHF
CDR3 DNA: TGTGCCAGCAGCTCGGACAGGGGGAATCAGCCCCAGCATTTT

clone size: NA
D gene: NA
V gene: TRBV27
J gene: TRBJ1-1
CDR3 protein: CASRPGGLNTEAFF
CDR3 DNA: TGTGCCTCCCGTCCCGGGGGGTTGAACACTGAAGCTTTCTTT

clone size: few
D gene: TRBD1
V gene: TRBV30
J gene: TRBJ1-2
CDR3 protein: CAWSEGETGKYGYTF
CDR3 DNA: TGTGCCTGGAGTGAGGGGGAGACAGGGAAGTATGGCTACACCTTC

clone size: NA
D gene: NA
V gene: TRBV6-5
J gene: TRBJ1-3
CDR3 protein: CASKAGVSGNTIYF
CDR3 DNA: TGTGCCAGCAAGGCAGGCGTCTCTGGAAACACCATATATTTT